This record concerns one TCR beta chain sequence. Its antigen is still unknown. The data derive from a study of cytomegalovirus exposure and HLA in healthy donors. Across the whole study: As an earlier analysis found, about 200 million T cells yielded over 95 million unique TCR beta sequences. General study results and limits: Most of the TCR beta V segments (in an earlier analysis) were productive either about 87% or about 30% of the time.

It was with 60 Vbeta and 13 Jbeta primers that the PCR ran. This table comes from immunoSEQ multiplex PCR, and its TCRdb copy is limited to in-frame clones, with some not included. Among 130,000 or so clones, around 72% were seen once, and the ten largest hold about 1.6%. The clonotype was recovered from a woman between 18 and 29 years old in good health and CMV-seronegative. Source material: PBMCs.

DNA of the CDR3: TGTGCCAGCGGGGCAACGGCTGATACGCAGTATTTT. Protein: CASGATADTQYF. V usage is TRBV7-9 and J usage is TRBJ2-3; a possible D gene is TRBD1 (5 bases). Germline CDR1 is SEHNR and CDR2 is FQNEAQ (reference sequence). CDR3 length equals 12 residues. Trimming took off 8 bases at V and 6 bases at J, with 12 bases between the two ends.